This T cell receptor (beta chain) was obtained from a study of T cell responses to AZD1222 COVID-19 vaccine listed by TCRdb under 2021. Background on the whole study: TCR sequencing covered roughly 230 trial participants: around 210 given two doses of AZD1222 and about 26 given two doses of MenACWY control vaccine. Enrollment into the trials was organized by age into subgroups of 18-55, 56-69 and 70-plus years, and those subgroups contained roughly 150, 30 and 60 TCR-sequenced participants, respectively.

Overall study outcomes, separate from this receptor: Reportedly, almost half of the unique spike-specific TCRs recognized epitopes lying outside the regions that are mutated in the B.1.351 and B.1.1.7 variants. No day 14 peak-response samples were available, so repertoires were characterized only after the peak T cell response. The whole spike protein was spanned by vaccine-associated CD4 TCRs, and dominant responses were seen in regions 160-218 and 743-854. Only a handful of AZD1222 recipients were SARS-CoV-2 seropositive at baseline, limiting conclusions about previously exposed vaccinees. Participants were mostly white British and included more females than males, and it was suggested by the authors that clonal diversity may have been underestimated. In the small 56-69-year group, the increase in depth fell short of significance, most likely because of low power. After two AZD1222 doses, both the breadth and the depth of spike-specific TCRs were significantly higher than at day 0 and than in MenACWY recipients.

This clone showed up just a few times. Its recognized antigen is unknown. No base quality information exists; no much larger clone differs at one position. The CDR3 regions of human TCRbeta chains were analyzed by immunosequencing. Processing in the source paper ran as follows. TCRs in the repertoires were matched against a reference library of SARS-CoV-2-specific TCRs that had been generated with the MIRA antigen-specificity platform. Breadth was defined as the fraction of unique TCRs that were SARS-CoV-2-associated. Depth was defined as the fraction of total T cells that were SARS-CoV-2-associated. Using the MIRA data, each spike-specific TCR was assigned both to the spike region to which the TCR was reactive and to a CD4 or CD8 class. Log10-transformed breadth and depth values were compared by one-way ANOVA with Sidak's multiple comparisons tests. Imported from immuneACCESS, the table was reduced by TCRdb to in-frame sequences with V and J called. These copies leave out some clones; in studies compared against another copy, an unresolved V gene accounts for under half, and the cause of the remainder is not known. That table supplies the V and J calls and clone size; D and trimming were determined from the DNA. This sample gives 150,000 to 200,000 clones in total; 94% of them show up just once. Under 6% of the sample belongs to the ten largest clones.

The sample's time point label, in plain terms: about 28 days (+/-7) after the second vaccine dose. AZD1222 recipients given second doses at about 4 weeks or at about 12 weeks were pooled, since spike-specific TCR depth and breadth were not found to differ between the two schedules. Vaccinee samples came from UK trials COV001 and COV002, including a single-blind randomized controlled phase 2/3 trial of AZD1222 (ChAdOx1 nCoV-19) in healthy adults. Trial participant PBMC samples were collected at day 0 and day 28 after the second dose for TCRbeta chain sequencing. This receptor was taken from an adult who received the AZD1222 COVID-19 vaccine. Here the sequenced sample was peripheral blood, taken 28 days after the second AZD1222 dose.

In nucleotide form, the sequence is TGTGCCAGCACTCCCGGTGGGAGCCGCTACGAGCAGTACTTC. Translated, it gives CASTPGGSRYEQYF. The chain links TRBV9 with TRBJ2-7; TRBD2 is possibly the D segment (5 matching bases). V loses 6 bases of germline sequence and J loses 3 bases, and the interval between the two ends is 16 bases. Taken from the germline V gene, the CDR1 and CDR2 loops are SGDLS and YYNGEE. From the cysteine through the phenylalanine, the CDR3 covers 14 amino acids. Only the CDR3 region is kept as DNA, spanning 42 bases read in frame from base 1.